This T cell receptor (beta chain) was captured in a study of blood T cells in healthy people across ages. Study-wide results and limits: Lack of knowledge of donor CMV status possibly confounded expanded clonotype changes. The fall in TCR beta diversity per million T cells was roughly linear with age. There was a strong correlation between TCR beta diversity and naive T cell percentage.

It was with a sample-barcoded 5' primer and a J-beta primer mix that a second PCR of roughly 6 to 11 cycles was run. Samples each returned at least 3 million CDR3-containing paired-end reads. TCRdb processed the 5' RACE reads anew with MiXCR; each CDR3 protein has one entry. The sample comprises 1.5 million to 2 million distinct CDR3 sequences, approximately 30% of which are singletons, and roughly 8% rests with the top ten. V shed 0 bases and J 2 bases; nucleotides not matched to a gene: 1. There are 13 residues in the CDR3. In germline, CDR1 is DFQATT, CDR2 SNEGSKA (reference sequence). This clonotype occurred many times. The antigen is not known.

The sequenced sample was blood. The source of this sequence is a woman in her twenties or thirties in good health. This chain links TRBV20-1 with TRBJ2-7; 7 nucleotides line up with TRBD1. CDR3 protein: CSARDRGTYEQYF. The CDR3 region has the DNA TGCAGTGCTAGAGACAGGGGGACCTACGAGCAGTACTTC.